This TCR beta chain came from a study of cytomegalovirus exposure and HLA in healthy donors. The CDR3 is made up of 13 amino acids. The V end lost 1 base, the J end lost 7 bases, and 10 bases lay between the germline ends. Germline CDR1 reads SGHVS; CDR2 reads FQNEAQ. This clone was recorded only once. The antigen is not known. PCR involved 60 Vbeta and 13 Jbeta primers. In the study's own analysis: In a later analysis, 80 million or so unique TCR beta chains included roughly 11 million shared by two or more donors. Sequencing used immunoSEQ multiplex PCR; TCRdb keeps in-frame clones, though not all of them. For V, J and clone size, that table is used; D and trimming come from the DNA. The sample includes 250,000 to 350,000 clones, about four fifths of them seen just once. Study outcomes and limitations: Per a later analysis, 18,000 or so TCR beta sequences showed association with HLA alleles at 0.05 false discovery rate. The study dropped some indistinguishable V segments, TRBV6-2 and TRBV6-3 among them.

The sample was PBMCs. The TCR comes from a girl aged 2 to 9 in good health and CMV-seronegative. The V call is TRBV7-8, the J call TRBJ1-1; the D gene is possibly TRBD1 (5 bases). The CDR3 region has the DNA TGTGCCAGCAGCTTAGTCCAGGGCGGTGAAGCTTTCTTT. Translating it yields CASSLVQGGEAFF.